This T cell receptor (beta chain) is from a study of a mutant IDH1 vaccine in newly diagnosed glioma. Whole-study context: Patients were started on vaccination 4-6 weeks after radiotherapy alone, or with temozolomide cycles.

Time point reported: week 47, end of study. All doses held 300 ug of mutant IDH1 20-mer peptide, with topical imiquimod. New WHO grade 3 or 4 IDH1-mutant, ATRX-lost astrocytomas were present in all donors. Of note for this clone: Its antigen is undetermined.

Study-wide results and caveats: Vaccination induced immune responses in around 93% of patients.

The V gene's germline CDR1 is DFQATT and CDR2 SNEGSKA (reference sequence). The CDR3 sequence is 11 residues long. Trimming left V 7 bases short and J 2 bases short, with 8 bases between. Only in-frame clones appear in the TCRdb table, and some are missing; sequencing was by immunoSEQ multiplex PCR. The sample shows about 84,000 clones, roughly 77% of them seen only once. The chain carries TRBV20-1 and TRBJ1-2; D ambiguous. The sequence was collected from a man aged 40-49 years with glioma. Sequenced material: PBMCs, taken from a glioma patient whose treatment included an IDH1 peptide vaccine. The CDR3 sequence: CSGEDNYGYTF. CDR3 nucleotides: TGCAGTGGTGAGGACAACTATGGCTACACCTTC.